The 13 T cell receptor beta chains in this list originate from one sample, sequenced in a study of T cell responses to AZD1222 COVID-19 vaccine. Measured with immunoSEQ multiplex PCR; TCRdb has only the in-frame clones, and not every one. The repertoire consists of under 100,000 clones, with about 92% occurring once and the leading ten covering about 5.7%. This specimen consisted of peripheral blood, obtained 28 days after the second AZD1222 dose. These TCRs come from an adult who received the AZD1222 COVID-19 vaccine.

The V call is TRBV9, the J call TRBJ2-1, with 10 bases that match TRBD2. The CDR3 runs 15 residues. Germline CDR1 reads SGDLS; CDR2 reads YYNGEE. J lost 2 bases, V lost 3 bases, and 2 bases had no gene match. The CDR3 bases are TGTGCCAGCAGCGCTAGCGGGGGTCCCTACAATGAGCAGTTCTTC. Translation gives CASSASGGPYNEQFF.

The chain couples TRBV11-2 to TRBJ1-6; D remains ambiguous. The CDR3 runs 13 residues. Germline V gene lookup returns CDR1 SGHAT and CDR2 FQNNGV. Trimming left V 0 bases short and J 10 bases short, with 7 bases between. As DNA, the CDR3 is TGTGCCAGCAGCTTAGAGGGCGGGTCACCCCTCCACTTT. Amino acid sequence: CASSLEGGSPLHF.

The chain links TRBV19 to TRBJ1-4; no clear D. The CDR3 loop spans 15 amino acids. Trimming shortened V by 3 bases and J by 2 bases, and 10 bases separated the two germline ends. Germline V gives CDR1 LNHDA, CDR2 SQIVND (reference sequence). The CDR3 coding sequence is TGTGCCAGTAGTATCTACAGAGCTACTAATGAAAAACTGTTTTTT. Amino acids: CASSIYRATNEKLFF. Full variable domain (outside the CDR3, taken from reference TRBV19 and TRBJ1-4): DGGITQSPKYLFRKEGQNVTLSCEQNLNHDAMYWYRQDPGQGLRLIYYSQIVNDFQKGDIAEGYSVSREKKESFPLTVTSAQKNPTAFYLCASSIYRATNEKLFFGSGTQLSVL.

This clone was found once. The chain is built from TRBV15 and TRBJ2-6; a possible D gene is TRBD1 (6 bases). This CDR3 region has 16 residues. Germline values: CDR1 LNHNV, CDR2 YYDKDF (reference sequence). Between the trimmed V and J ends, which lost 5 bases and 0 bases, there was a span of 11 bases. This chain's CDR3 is CATSVQQGSGANVLTF. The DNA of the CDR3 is TGTGCCACCAGCGTCCAACAGGGCTCTGGGGCCAACGTCCTGACTTTC.

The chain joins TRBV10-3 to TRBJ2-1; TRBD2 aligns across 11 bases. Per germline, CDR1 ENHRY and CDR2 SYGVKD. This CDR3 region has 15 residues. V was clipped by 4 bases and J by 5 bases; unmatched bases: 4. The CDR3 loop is CAISAIAGGNNEQFF. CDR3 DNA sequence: TGTGCCATCAGTGCGATAGCGGGGGGGAACAATGAGCAGTTCTTC.

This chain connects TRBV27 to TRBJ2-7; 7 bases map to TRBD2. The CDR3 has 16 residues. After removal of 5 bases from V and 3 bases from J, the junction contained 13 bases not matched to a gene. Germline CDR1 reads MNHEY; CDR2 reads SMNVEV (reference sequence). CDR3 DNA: TGTGCCAGCAGTCCGTCCCGGGGCCTAGCGGACTACGAGCAGTACGTC. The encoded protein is CASSPSRGLADYEQYV.

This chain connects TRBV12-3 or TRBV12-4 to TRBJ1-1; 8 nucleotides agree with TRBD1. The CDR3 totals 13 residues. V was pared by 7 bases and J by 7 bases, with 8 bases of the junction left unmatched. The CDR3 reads CASTVQGDSEAFF. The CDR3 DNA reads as TGTGCCAGCACCGTACAGGGGGATAGTGAAGCTTTCTTT.

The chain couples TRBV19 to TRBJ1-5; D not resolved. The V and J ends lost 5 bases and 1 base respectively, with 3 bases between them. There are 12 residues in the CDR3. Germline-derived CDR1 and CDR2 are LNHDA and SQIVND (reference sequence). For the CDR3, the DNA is TGTGCCAGTAGTTTCAGCAATCAGCCCCAGCATTTT. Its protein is CASSFSNQPQHF. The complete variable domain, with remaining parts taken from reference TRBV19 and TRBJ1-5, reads DGGITQSPKYLFRKEGQNVTLSCEQNLNHDAMYWYRQDPGQGLRLIYYSQIVNDFQKGDIAEGYSVSREKKESFPLTVTSAQKNPTAFYLCASSFSNQPQHFGDGTRLSIL.

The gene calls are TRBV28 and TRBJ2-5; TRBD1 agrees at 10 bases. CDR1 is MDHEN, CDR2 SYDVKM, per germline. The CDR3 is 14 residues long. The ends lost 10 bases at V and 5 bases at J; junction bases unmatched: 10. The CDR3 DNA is TGTGCCACCACCGAGACAGGGGGCAGGGAGACCCAGTACTTC. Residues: CATTETGGRETQYF.

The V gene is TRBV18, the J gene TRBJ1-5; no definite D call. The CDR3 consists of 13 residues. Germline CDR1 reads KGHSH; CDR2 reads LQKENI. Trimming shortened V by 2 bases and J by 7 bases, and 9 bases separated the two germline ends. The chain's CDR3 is CASSPISGQPQHF. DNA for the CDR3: TGTGCCAGCTCACCAATTTCTGGACAGCCCCAGCATTTT.

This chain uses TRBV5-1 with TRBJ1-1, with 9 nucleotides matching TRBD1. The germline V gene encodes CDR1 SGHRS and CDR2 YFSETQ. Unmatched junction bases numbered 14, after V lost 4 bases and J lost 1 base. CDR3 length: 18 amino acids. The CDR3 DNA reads TGCGCCAGCAGCCCTCTGGCTTCCGGACAGGGGTCGAACACTGAAGCTTTCTTT. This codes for CASSPLASGQGSNTEAFF.

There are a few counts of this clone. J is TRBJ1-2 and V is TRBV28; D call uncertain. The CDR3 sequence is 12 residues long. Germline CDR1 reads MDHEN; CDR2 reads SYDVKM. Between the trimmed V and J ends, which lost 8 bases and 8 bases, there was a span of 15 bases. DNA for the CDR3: TGTGCCAGCGGGCCTCCTTCGACGGGCTACACCTTC. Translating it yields CASGPPSTGYTF.

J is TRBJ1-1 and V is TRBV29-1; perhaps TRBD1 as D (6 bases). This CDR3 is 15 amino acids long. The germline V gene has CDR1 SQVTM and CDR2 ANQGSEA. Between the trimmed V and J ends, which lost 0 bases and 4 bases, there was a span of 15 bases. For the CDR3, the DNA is TGCAGCGTTGAAGATTGGTTGGGGGCAAGCACTGAAGCTTTCTTT. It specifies CSVEDWLGASTEAFF.